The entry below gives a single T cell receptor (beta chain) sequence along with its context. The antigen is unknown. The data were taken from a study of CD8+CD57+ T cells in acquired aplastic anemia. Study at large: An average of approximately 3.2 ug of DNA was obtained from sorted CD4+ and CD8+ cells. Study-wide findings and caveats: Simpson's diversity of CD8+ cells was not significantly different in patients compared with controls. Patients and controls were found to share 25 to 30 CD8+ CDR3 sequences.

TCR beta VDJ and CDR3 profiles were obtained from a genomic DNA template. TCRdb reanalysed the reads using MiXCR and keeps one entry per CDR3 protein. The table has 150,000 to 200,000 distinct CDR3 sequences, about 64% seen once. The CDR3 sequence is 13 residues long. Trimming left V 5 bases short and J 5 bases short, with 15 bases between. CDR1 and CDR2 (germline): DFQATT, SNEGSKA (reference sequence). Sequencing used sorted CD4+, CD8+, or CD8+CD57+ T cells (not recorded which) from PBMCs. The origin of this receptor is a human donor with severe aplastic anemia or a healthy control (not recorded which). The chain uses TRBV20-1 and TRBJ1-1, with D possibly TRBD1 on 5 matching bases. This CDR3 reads CSAPPGMGTEAFF. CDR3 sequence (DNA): TGCAGTGCTCCTCCAGGGATGGGTACTGAAGCTTTCTTT.